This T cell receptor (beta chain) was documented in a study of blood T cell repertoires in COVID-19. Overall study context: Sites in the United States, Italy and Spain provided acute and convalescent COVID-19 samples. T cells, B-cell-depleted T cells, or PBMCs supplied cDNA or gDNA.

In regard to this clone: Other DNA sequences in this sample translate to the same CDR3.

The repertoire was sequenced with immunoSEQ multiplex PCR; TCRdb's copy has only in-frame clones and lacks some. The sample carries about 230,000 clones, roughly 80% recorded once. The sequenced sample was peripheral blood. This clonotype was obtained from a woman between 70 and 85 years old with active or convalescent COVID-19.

CDR3 coding DNA: TGCGCCAGCAGCCCGGGACTAGCGGGTGGACAAGAGACCCAGTACTTC. Residues: CASSPGLAGGQETQYF. This chain connects TRBV5-1 to TRBJ2-5, with 12 bases fitting TRBD2. Germline V lookup: CDR1 SGHRS, CDR2 YFSETQ. V shed 4 bases, J shed 2 bases, and the junction held 6 bases outside the gene matches. The CDR3 is made up of 16 amino acids.